The 13 T cell receptor beta chains presented below share a single source sample, sequenced in a study of blood T cell repertoires in COVID-19. Sequencing was performed with immunoSEQ multiplex PCR; in TCRdb, only in-frame clones are kept and a portion is missing. The repertoire holds fewer than 350,000 clones, with 87% as singletons. The sequenced sample was PBMCs or T cells enriched from blood (not recorded which). These TCRs come from a woman in her thirties or forties who had recovered from COVID-19.

This chain uses TRBV5-1 with TRBJ2-7; no reliable D call. V was shortened by 0 bases and J by 5 bases, with 18 bases between the two germline ends. Germline V gives CDR1 SGHRS, CDR2 YFSETQ. The CDR3 runs 16 residues. The DNA of the CDR3 is TGCGCCAGCAGCTTGGCCACAGCAGGTGGCCAGAACGAGCAGTACTTC. It specifies CASSLATAGGQNEQYF.

J is TRBJ2-7 and V is TRBV12-2; the table names TRBD1, a call not compared with the DNA. TRBV12-2 has pseudogene status. The CDR3 has 18 residues. This CDR3 reads CASRLNYVSQGPSYEQYF. As DNA, the CDR3 is TGTGCAAGTCGCTTAAATTACGTCTCTCAGGGGCCCTCCTACGAGCAGTACTTC.

This clone was observed once. CDR3 loop: CASSPQGLGELFF. CDR3 coding DNA: TGTGCCAGCAGCCCACAGGGGCTCGGGGAGCTGTTTTTT. V and J are TRBV7-3 and TRBJ2-2; 7 nucleotides match TRBD1. J was trimmed by 7 bases and V by 5 bases; bases with no gene match: 4. CDR3 size: 13 residues. Germline V gene data show CDR1 as SGHTA and CDR2 as FQGTGA.

The gene calls are TRBV7-2 and TRBJ2-1, with 11 bases lining up with TRBD2. The CDR3 sequence is 17 residues long. The germline gives CDR1 SGHTA, CDR2 FQGNSA. The junction had 9 bases not matched to a gene; V was cut back by 4 bases and J by 4 bases. The DNA of the CDR3 is TGTGCCAGCAGCTCGGGCACTAGCGGGAGAGGGTACAATGAGCAGTTCTTC. As protein: CASSSGTSGRGYNEQFF.

This clone has a single count. The chain carries TRBV5-1 and TRBJ1-4; D gene uncertain. The V end was cut by 0 bases, the J end by 7 bases, with 13 bases between. This CDR3 is 15 amino acids long. CDR1 SGHRS and CDR2 YFSETQ come from the germline V gene. For the CDR3, the DNA is TGCGCCAGCAGCTTGGAACCGGGCCGGGGTGAAAAACTGTTTTTT. Encoded protein: CASSLEPGRGEKLFF.

The CDR3 region has the DNA TGTGCCAGTGAGGGGACAGGGTGGTTGCTCGAGCAGTACTTC. It encodes CASEGTGWLLEQYF. The rearrangement uses TRBV19 and TRBJ2-7; the match to TRBD1 covers 9 bases. Trimming cost V 8 bases and J 6 bases; bases outside gene matches: 11. Germline V lookup: CDR1 LNHDA, CDR2 SQIVND (reference sequence). The CDR3 is 14 residues long.

The V and J genes are TRBV5-1 and TRBJ2-5; D unresolved. The CDR3 contains 11 residues. V was shortened by 5 bases and J by 7 bases, with 9 bases between the two germline ends. Germline V gives CDR1 SGHRS, CDR2 YFSETQ. In nucleotides, the CDR3 is TGCGCCAGCAGTCTAACTGGGACCCAGTACTTC. Amino acids: CASSLTGTQYF.

The chain uses TRBV7-8 and TRBJ1-1; TRBD1 matches 7 bases. The V and J ends lost 5 bases and 3 bases, in that order; junction bases with no gene match: 15. Germline CDR1 reads SGHVS; CDR2 reads FQNEAQ. This CDR3 region has 17 residues. In DNA, the CDR3 is TGTGCCAGCAGCCCTCGACAGGGTATTTCAGTGTACACTGAAGCTTTCTTT. Protein product: CASSPRQGISVYTEAFF. The variable domain in full, with the rest retrieved from reference TRBV7-8 and TRBJ1-1, is GAGVSQSPRYKVAKRGQDVALRCDPISGHVSLFWYQQALGQGPEFLTYFQNEAQLDKSGLPSDRFFAERPEGSVSTLKIQRTQQEDSAVYLCASSPRQGISVYTEAFFGQGTRLTVV.

The chain is built from TRBV28 and TRBJ2-7; 7 bases match TRBD1. The CDR3 runs 14 residues. The V and J ends lost 6 bases and 3 bases, in that order; junction bases with no gene match: 8. Germline CDR1 is MDHEN and CDR2 is SYDVKM. CDR3 in DNA: TGTGCCAGCAGACGGGGACAGCAATTCTACGAGCAGTACTTC. This translates into CASRRGQQFYEQYF.

In DNA form, the CDR3 reads TGTGCCAGCAGAACAGGGGTTTCGAACACTGAAGCTTTCTTT. Translating it yields CASRTGVSNTEAFF. The chain is built from TRBV6-5 and TRBJ1-1; TRBD1 matches at 7 bases. CDR3 length: 14 residues. Trimming cost V 6 bases and J 1 base; bases outside gene matches: 5. CDR1 and CDR2 from the germline V gene are MNHEY and SVGAGI.

The rearrangement uses TRBV29-1 and TRBJ2-3; D perhaps matches TRBD2 (6 bases). The CDR3 is made up of 14 amino acids. Germline CDR1 and CDR2: SQVTM and ANQGSEA. Trimming pared 3 bases from V and 2 bases from J, leaving 12 bases between. As DNA, the CDR3 is TGCAGCGTTGATGGCGGGGCCGCCACAGATACGCAGTATTTT. As protein: CSVDGGAATDTQYF.

This chain links TRBV6-5 with TRBJ2-1, with 7 positions matching TRBD2. The CDR3 extends over 14 amino acids. Losses at the gene ends were 4 bases for V and 5 bases for J; bases not matched to a gene: 5. CDR1 is MNHEY, CDR2 SVGAGI, per germline. CDR3 DNA: TGTGCCAGCAGTTTTGCGGGAGAGGACAATGAGCAGTTCTTC. It codes for CASSFAGEDNEQFF.

As concerns this clone: Relative to the germline gene, one junction end is altered; a read error may explain this. The chain carries TRBV5-8 and TRBJ2-7, with 10 bases that match TRBD2. Germline V CDR1 and CDR2: SGHTS, YDEGEE. This CDR3 contains 12 residues. Written as DNA, the CDR3 is TGTGCCAGCAGCCCGTACGCGGGACTAGCGCACTTC. Its protein is CASSPYAGLAHF.